What follows describes a single T cell receptor (beta chain). This specimen belongs to a study of cytomegalovirus exposure and HLA in healthy donors. Germline V CDR1 and CDR2: SNHLY, FYNNEI. The germline V and J ends were trimmed by 11 bases and 6 bases, with 19 bases remaining between them. The CDR3 has 14 amino acids. PCR involved 60 Vbeta and 13 Jbeta primers. Sequencing used immunoSEQ multiplex PCR; TCRdb keeps in-frame clones, though not all of them. This table has some 200,000 clones, around 83% appearing once. This receptor was taken from a woman between 18 and 30 years old in good health and CMV-seronegative. The V call is TRBV2, the J call TRBJ2-2; D may be TRBD2 (6 bases). The sample taken for sequencing was PBMCs. The CDR3 sequence: CAGRGREVAGELFF. In nucleotides, the CDR3 is TGTGCCGGAAGGGGAAGGGAGGTGGCCGGGGAGCTGTTTTTT.